The rows below give T cell receptor beta chains drawn from one sample of a study of blood T cell repertoires in COVID-19. Clones were sequenced by immunoSEQ multiplex PCR, and TCRdb holds only the in-frame ones, with some missing. The sample shows about 80,000 clones, more than 70% of them seen only once. Material for sequencing was peripheral blood. The origin of the receptors is a man of 80 years or more with active or convalescent COVID-19. Each CDR3 is given with its conserved first and last residue. The D gene is left open where the match is weak. The listing skips clone size in some rows; elsewhere it reads once, few, many or a size class.

J: TRBJ1-5
V: TRBV5-1
size: once
D: TRBD1
DNA: TGCGCCAGCAGCAGGACAGGGGATCAGCCCCAGCATTTT
CDR3: CASSRTGDQPQHF

J: TRBJ2-5
V: TRBV5-6
size: once
D: TRBD2
DNA: TGTGCCAGCAGACTAGCGGGAGACCAAGAGACCCAGTACTTC
CDR3: CASRLAGDQETQYF

J: TRBJ1-4
V: TRBV20-1
size: -
D: -
DNA: TGCAGTGCTAGTTGGCAGAGGGCCGAAAAACTGTTTTTT
CDR3: CSASWQRAEKLFF

J: TRBJ2-6
V: TRBV27
size: -
D: TRBD1
DNA: TGTGCCAGCAGTCCGGGACAGGGGCCTTTTGGGGCCAACGTCCTGACTTTC
CDR3: CASSPGQGPFGANVLTF

J: TRBJ1-2
V: TRBV18
size: -
D: -
DNA: TGTGCCAGCTCACCTGACAGGAACTATGGCTACACCTTC
CDR3: CASSPDRNYGYTF

J: TRBJ2-3
V: TRBV2
size: -
D: -
DNA: TGTGCCAGCAGTGGGGGCGGCGGTAGCACAGATACGCAGTATTTT
CDR3: CASSGGGGSTDTQYF

J: TRBJ1-1
V: TRBV19
size: -
D: TRBD1
DNA: TGTGCCAGTATACAGGGGGCAGGGAACACTGAAGCTTTCTTT
CDR3: CASIQGAGNTEAFF

J: TRBJ1-6
V: TRBV9
size: -
D: -
DNA: TGTGCCAGCAGCCCAAACAGGGTTTCACCCCTCCACTTT
CDR3: CASSPNRVSPLHF

J: TRBJ1-6
V: TRBV11-2
size: -
D: -
DNA: TGTGCCAGCAGCTTAGCCTGGGACTCTAATTCACCCCTCCACTTT
CDR3: CASSLAWDSNSPLHF

J: TRBJ2-5
V: TRBV5-1
size: -
D: -
DNA: TGCGCCAGCAGCTTGCTCTCAGAACAAGAGACCCAGTACTTC
CDR3: CASSLLSEQETQYF

J: TRBJ1-3
V: TRBV6-6
size: -
D: -
DNA: TGTGCCAGCAGTTACTCGGGAGGGGAGTACACCATATATTTT
CDR3: CASSYSGGEYTIYF

J: TRBJ1-6
V: TRBV7-2
size: -
D: -
DNA: TGTGCCAGCAGCTTAGACCCGGGGATTCGGACCAGTGGGTCACCCCTCCACTTT
CDR3: CASSLDPGIRTSGSPLHF

J: TRBJ2-7
V: TRBV6-5
size: -
D: TRBD2
DNA: TGTGCCAGCAGTTACCCTAGCGGGGGGACCTACGAGCAGTACTTC
CDR3: CASSYPSGGTYEQYF

J: TRBJ1-5
V: TRBV5-5
size: -
D: TRBD1
DNA: TGTGCCAGCAGCTTGGGACAGGGTGCTCAGCCCCAGCATTTT
CDR3: CASSLGQGAQPQHF

J: TRBJ2-7
V: TRBV6-5
size: -
D: -
DNA: TGTGCCAGCAGTTATGGACACTCCCTCTACGAGCAGTACTTC
CDR3: CASSYGHSLYEQYF

J: TRBJ2-5
V: TRBV4-1
size: -
D: -
DNA: TGCGCCAGCAGCCAGCGGTTCCTTGGCCAAGAGACCCAGTACTTC
CDR3: CASSQRFLGQETQYF

J: TRBJ2-1
V: TRBV11-2
size: -
D: TRBD2
DNA: TGTGCCAGCAGCATAAGACTAGCGGGGGGGCAGGAACCCTACAATGAGCAGTTCTTC
CDR3: CASSIRLAGGQEPYNEQFF

J: TRBJ1-5
V: TRBV15
size: -
D: -
DNA: TGTGCCACCAGCAGACAAGCATCGGGGGTGAGCAATCAGCCCCAGCATTTT
CDR3: CATSRQASGVSNQPQHF

J: TRBJ2-3
V: TRBV7-7
size: -
D: TRBD2
DNA: TGTGCTAGCAGTCGCAGCGGGAGTCTTACAGATACGCAGTATTTT
CDR3: CASSRSGSLTDTQYF

J: TRBJ2-7
V: TRBV11-2
size: -
D: -
DNA: TGTGCCAGCAGCTCCCTGAGGCGGGGGCAATACGAGCAGTACTTC
CDR3: CASSSLRRGQYEQYF

J: TRBJ2-3
V: TRBV28
size: -
D: TRBD1
DNA: TGTGCCAGCAAGACAGGGGTGAACACAGATACGCAGTATTTT
CDR3: CASKTGVNTDTQYF

J: TRBJ1-1
V: TRBV7-9
size: -
D: -
DNA: TGTGCCAGCAGCTTCAGACAGATCAACACTGAAGCTTTCTTT
CDR3: CASSFRQINTEAFF

J: TRBJ2-2
V: TRBV19
size: -
D: TRBD2
DNA: TGTGCCAGTTCGTCCAGCGGGAGGGCGAACACCGGGGAGCTGTTTTTT
CDR3: CASSSSGRANTGELFF

J: TRBJ2-3
V: TRBV30
size: -
D: -
DNA: TGTGCCTGGAGTGAATCAAATACGCAGTATTTT
CDR3: CAWSESNTQYF

J: TRBJ2-7
V: TRBV6-5
size: -
D: -
DNA: TGTGCCAGCAGTAGGAGCTCCTACGAGCAGTACTTC
CDR3: CASSRSSYEQYF

J: TRBJ2-7
V: TRBV2
size: -
D: -
DNA: TGTGCCAGTACGAAGGCCCTTGGGAGGACCAACGAGCAGTACTTC
CDR3: CASTKALGRTNEQYF

J: TRBJ2-3
V: TRBV6-2/TRBV6-3
size: -
D: TRBD2
DNA: TGTGCCAGCAGTTACGGATTACTAGCGGGATATGGAACAGATACGCAGTATTTT
CDR3: CASSYGLLAGYGTDTQYF

J: TRBJ2-1
V: TRBV30
size: -
D: -
DNA: TGTGCCTGGAGTGAATCAGTGGGGGGTGAGCAGTTCTTC
CDR3: CAWSESVGGEQFF

J: TRBJ1-1
V: TRBV29-1
size: -
D: -
DNA: TGCAGCGTTGTTCCCCGCACTGAAGCTTTCTTT
CDR3: CSVVPRTEAFF

J: TRBJ1-2
V: TRBV6-2/TRBV6-3
size: -
D: -
DNA: TGTGCCAGCAGTTACTTCCAGAGGGGGTTACTTGGTCATGGCTACACCTTC
CDR3: CASSYFQRGLLGHGYTF

J: TRBJ2-5
V: TRBV7-9
size: -
D: TRBD1
DNA: TGTGCCAGCAGCTTAGCGCAGGGGGACCAAGAGACCCAGTACTTC
CDR3: CASSLAQGDQETQYF

J: TRBJ2-5
V: TRBV5-1
size: -
D: TRBD1
DNA: TGCGCCAGCGGCCCCCCGACAGGGGCTGAGGAGACCCAGTACTTC
CDR3: CASGPPTGAEETQYF

J: TRBJ2-7
V: TRBV27
size: once
D: TRBD2
DNA: TGTGCCAGCAGCCCCCGCCGGGAGGGCTTTCAGTACTTC
CDR3: CASSPRREGFQYF

J: TRBJ2-5
V: TRBV19
size: -
D: TRBD2
DNA: TGTGCCAGTAGTCCGGGACTAGCGGGCCAAGAGACCCAGTACTTC
CDR3: CASSPGLAGQETQYF

J: TRBJ1-4
V: TRBV6-1
size: -
D: TRBD1
DNA: TGTGCCAGCAGTGACCCAGGGGGACCCGCAACTAATGAAAAACTGTTTTTT
CDR3: CASSDPGGPATNEKLFF

J: TRBJ2-7
V: TRBV3-1/TRBV3-2
size: -
D: TRBD1
DNA: TGTGCCAGCAGCCCCCCGGGACAGGGTGCCCACGAGCAGTACTTC
CDR3: CASSPPGQGAHEQYF

J: TRBJ1-2
V: TRBV10-3
size: few
D: -
DNA: TGTGCCATCAGTGAGCCCCGGGAAAGCTACACCTTC
CDR3: CAISEPRESYTF

J: TRBJ1-2
V: TRBV30
size: -
D: -
DNA: TGTGCCTGGAGTATCCAGACACTAGGCTATGGCTACACCTTC
CDR3: CAWSIQTLGYGYTF

J: TRBJ1-4
V: TRBV16
size: -
D: -
DNA: TGTGCCAGCAGCCAACAGGGAACCACTAATGAAAAACTGTTTTTT
CDR3: CASSQQGTTNEKLFF

J: TRBJ1-1
V: TRBV7-2
size: -
D: -
DNA: TGTGCCAGCAGCTTCATACAGCTGAACACTGAAGCTTTCTTT
CDR3: CASSFIQLNTEAFF

J: TRBJ1-5
V: TRBV30
size: -
D: TRBD1
DNA: TGTGCCTGGAGTGTACGGTTTGGGACAGGGGGCGGTTATAGCAATCAGCCCCAGCATTTT
CDR3: CAWSVRFGTGGGYSNQPQHF

J: TRBJ1-2
V: TRBV6-4
size: -
D: -
DNA: TGTGCCAGCCTTCAGACGTCCGGAGCTAACTATGGCTACACCTTC
CDR3: CASLQTSGANYGYTF

J: TRBJ1-6
V: TRBV3-1/TRBV3-2
size: once
D: TRBD1
DNA: TGTGCCAGCGCAGATACCGGGACAGGGAGTTCACCCCTCCACTTT
CDR3: CASADTGTGSSPLHF

J: TRBJ1-6
V: TRBV2
size: -
D: TRBD1
DNA: TGTGCCAGCAGTCCACAGGGGGCATGGAATTCACCCCTCCACTTT
CDR3: CASSPQGAWNSPLHF

J: TRBJ2-1
V: TRBV28
size: -
D: -
DNA: TGTGCCAGCAGTAAAAAATCTAGGCCCGGTTTCTGGCAGTTCTTC
CDR3: CASSKKSRPGFWQFF